Shown below are 24 T cell receptor beta chains from a single sample sequenced in a study of beta chain features in type 1 diabetes. The study, taken as a whole, reports: All four CD4+ subsets from Type 1 diabetes patients carried moderately but significantly shorter TCRB CDR3s.

These receptors' antigens are unknown. Sequencing targeted expressed TCRB transcripts, as all isolated RNA had been reverse transcribed. The protocol was immunoSEQ multiplex PCR, while the TCRdb copy is restricted to in-frame clones and leaves out a portion. The sample lists approximately 240,000 clones; 16% were seen once. Sequenced: naive CD4+ T cells from blood. The receptors originated from a young man with type 1 diabetes.

The rearrangement uses TRBV29-1 and TRBJ2-1, with 9 bases that match TRBD2. Germline V gene sequence: CDR1 SQVTM, CDR2 ANQGSEA. The CDR3 is 14 amino acids. J gave up 7 bases and V 5 bases, and 9 bases lay outside the gene matches. The CDR3 sequence: CSVLSGRLGNEQFF. CDR3 DNA sequence: TGCAGCGTTCTTAGCGGGAGACTAGGGAATGAGCAGTTCTTC.

The chain has TRBV10-2 and TRBJ2-7, with D uncertain. Per the germline V gene, CDR1 is WSHSY and CDR2 is SAAADI. The CDR3 runs 11 residues. Deletions cut 5 bases from V and 5 bases from J, with 7 bases between. CDR3 bases: TGCGCCAGCAGTAGTGGGCACGAGCAGTACTTC. Translated, it gives CASSSGHEQYF.

A few counts support this clone. CDR3 nucleotides: TGCGCCAGCAGCCCGGACACCTACGAGCAGTACTTC. This gives the protein CASSPDTYEQYF. The chain uses TRBV5-1 and TRBJ2-7; D possibly corresponds to TRBD1 (5 bases). Germline-derived CDR1 and CDR2 are SGHRS and YFSETQ. The V gene lost 4 bases and the J gene lost 2 bases, with 7 bases spanning the gap. The CDR3 contains 12 residues. The full variable domain, completed using reference TRBV5-1 and TRBJ2-7, is KAGVTQTPRYLIKTRGQQVTLSCSPISGHRSVSWYQQTPGQGLQFLFEYFSETQRNKGNFPGRFSGRQFSNSRSEMNVSTLELGDSALYLCASSPDTYEQYFGPGTRLTVT.

The sample holds a few counts of this clone. The J gene is TRBJ2-3, the V gene TRBV10-3, with 10 bases fitting TRBD2. Germline CDR1 ENHRY, CDR2 SYGVKD. This CDR3 has 13 amino acids. With V trimmed by 11 bases and J by 2 bases, 4 bases remained unmatched. The CDR3 sequence: CAAGLADTDTQYF. CDR3 nucleotides: TGTGCCGCCGGACTAGCGGACACAGATACGCAGTATTTT.

The table lists this clone with a few counts. This chain links TRBV7-9 with TRBJ2-7, with D unresolved. The CDR3 covers 13 residues. The ends were cut back, 1 base at V and 4 bases at J, with 8 bases in the middle. CDR1 SEHNR and CDR2 FQNEAQ come from the germline V gene (reference sequence). CDR3 residues: CASSLEQNYEQYF. The CDR3 nucleotides read TGTGCCAGCAGCTTAGAACAGAATTACGAGCAGTACTTC. Full variable domain (remainder filled in from reference TRBV7-9 and TRBJ2-7): DTGVSQNPRHKITKRGQNVTFRCDPISEHNRLYWYRQTLGQGPEFLTYFQNEAQLEKSRLLSDRFSAERPKGSFSTLEIQRTEQGDSAMYLCASSLEQNYEQYFGPGTRLTVT.

The chain employs TRBV29-1 and TRBJ2-7, with 9 bases identical to TRBD2. The V segment lost 6 bases and the J segment 2 bases; nucleotides outside the gene matches: 8. Per germline, CDR1 SQVTM and CDR2 ANQGSEA. CDR3 length: 14 amino acids. This CDR3 reads CSVARTSVTYEQYF. The CDR3 region has the DNA TGCAGCGTGGCCCGGACTAGCGTAACCTACGAGCAGTACTTC.

The genes are TRBV2 and TRBJ2-3; TRBD1 might be the D (5 bases). Germline assignment: CDR1 SNHLY and CDR2 FYNNEI. The CDR3 length is 15 residues. Trimming pared 7 bases from V and 1 base from J, leaving 15 bases between. CDR3 nucleotide sequence: TGTGCCAGCAAGCCGCAGACAGCTGGCACAGATACGCAGTATTTT. It translates to CASKPQTAGTDTQYF.

This clone occurred a few times. The rearrangement joins TRBV7-2 to TRBJ2-7, with 12 nucleotides matching TRBD2. V lost 6 bases to trimming and J lost 4 bases; unmatched junction nucleotides: 4. The CDR3 sequence is 14 residues long. The germline CDR1 and CDR2 sequences are SGHTA and FQGNSA. The CDR3 DNA follows: TGTGCCAGCAGGACGACTAGCGGGAGTTACGAGCAGTACTTC. Amino acid sequence: CASRTTSGSYEQYF. Full variable domain (rest looked up from reference TRBV7-2 and TRBJ2-7): GAGVSQSPSNKVTEKGKDVELRCDPISGHTALYWYRQSLGQGLEFLIYFQGNSAPDKSGLPSDRFSAERTGGSVSTLTIQRTQQEDSAVYLCASRTTSGSYEQYFGPGTRLTVT.

V usage is TRBV7-9 and J usage is TRBJ2-3; D is uncertain. The CDR3 length is 11 residues. Germline CDR1 is SEHNR and CDR2 is FQNEAQ (reference sequence). V lost 3 bases, J lost 7 bases, and 5 bases lay in between. The CDR3, as DNA: TGTGCCAGCAGCTTCAGGTATACGCAGTATTTT. This encodes CASSFRYTQYF. The whole variable domain, filled in from reference TRBV7-9 and TRBJ2-3, reads DTGVSQNPRHKITKRGQNVTFRCDPISEHNRLYWYRQTLGQGPEFLTYFQNEAQLEKSRLLSDRFSAERPKGSFSTLEIQRTEQGDSAMYLCASSFRYTQYFGPGTRLTVL.

J is TRBJ2-1 and V is TRBV29-1; unclear D gene. CDR1 is SQVTM and CDR2 is ANQGSEA in the germline V gene. CDR3 length: 13 residues. The V gene lost 3 bases and the J gene lost 5 bases, with 11 bases spanning the gap. The CDR3 loop reads CSVDSPGHNEQFF. CDR3 coding DNA: TGCAGCGTTGACTCACCTGGACACAATGAGCAGTTCTTC.

Only a few counts were recorded for this clone. V usage is TRBV18 and J usage is TRBJ2-1; no clear D gene. This CDR3 region has 15 residues. Germline loops: CDR1 KGHSH, CDR2 LQKENI. V was trimmed by 5 bases and J by 8 bases, leaving 19 bases between them. In DNA form, the CDR3 reads TGTGCCAGCTCATCCCGGGTCGATTCGCCGCATGAGCAGTTCTTC. It translates to CASSSRVDSPHEQFF.

This clone has a handful of counts. This chain connects TRBV29-1 to TRBJ2-5; D is uncertain. V gave up 4 bases and J gave up 11 bases, with 14 bases separating them. CDR3 length equals 11 residues. The germline V gene has CDR1 SQVTM and CDR2 ANQGSEA. The CDR3 nucleotides read TGCAGCGTTGTACGAGTGAGAGAGCAGTACTTC. It specifies CSVVRVREQYF. The variable domain in full, with the rest retrieved from reference TRBV29-1 and TRBJ2-5, is SAVISQKPSRDICQRGTSLTIQCQVDSQVTMMFWYRQQPGQSLTLIATANQGSEATYESGFVIDKFPISRPNLTFSTLTVSNMSPEDSSIYLCSVVRVREQYFGPGTRLLVL.

This clone was seen more than once but under ten times. This chain connects TRBV5-1 to TRBJ1-1; D ambiguous. The CDR3 length is 13 residues. The germline V gene has CDR1 SGHRS and CDR2 YFSETQ. Trimming removed 7 bases at V and 1 base at J, with 11 bases between. The CDR3 region is CASYPTENTEAFF. The CDR3 coding sequence is TGCGCCAGCTACCCCACGGAGAACACTGAAGCTTTCTTT.

The chain carries TRBV11-2 and TRBJ2-5; D uncertain. V was pared by 3 bases and J by 5 bases, with 10 bases between. The length of the CDR3 is 13 residues. Germline-derived CDR1 and CDR2 are SGHAT and FQNNGV. The CDR3 spells CASSFLAWETQYF. The CDR3 DNA sequence: TGTGCCAGCAGCTTTTTGGCATGGGAGACCCAGTACTTC. The variable domain in full, completed from reference TRBV11-2 and TRBJ2-5, reads EAGVAQSPRYKIIEKRQSVAFWCNPISGHATLYWYQQILGQGPKLLIQFQNNGVVDDSQLPKDRFSAERLKGVDSTLKIQPAKLEDSAVYLCASSFLAWETQYFGPGTRLLVL.

A few counts support this clone. CDR3 sequence: CASSPGTGAETQYF. CDR3 bases: TGTGCCAGCAGTCCCGGGACGGGCGCTGAGACCCAGTACTTC. V and J are TRBV6-5 and TRBJ2-5; D may correspond to TRBD1 or TRBD2 (5 bases each). V gave up 5 bases and J gave up 5 bases, with 15 bases separating them. The CDR3 has 14 residues. The germline CDR1 and CDR2 sequences are MNHEY and SVGAGI.

The chain recombines TRBV4-3 with TRBJ2-1; D perhaps matches TRBD1 (5 bases). This CDR3 is built from 14 residues. Germline CDR1 and CDR2: LGHNA and YSLEER. Deletions cut 4 bases from V and 4 bases from J, with 11 bases between. The CDR3 DNA is TGCGCCAGCAGCCGTGACAGCCTTTACAATGAGCAGTTCTTC. As protein: CASSRDSLYNEQFF.

This clone occurred a few times. V gene TRBV2 combines with J gene TRBJ2-3; maybe TRBD1 (7 bases). Trimming took off 5 bases at V and 2 bases at J, with 14 bases between the two ends. The CDR3 is made up of 15 amino acids. The germline CDR1 and CDR2 sequences are SNHLY and FYNNEI. CDR3 in amino acids: CASSLQGTSTDTQYF. In DNA form, the CDR3 reads TGTGCCAGCAGTCTACAGGGGACTTCCACAGATACGCAGTATTTT.

A few counts support this clone. This sequence joins TRBV7-9 and TRBJ2-5, with D maybe TRBD2 (6 bases). Germline CDR1 is SEHNR and CDR2 is FQNEAQ (reference sequence). V dropped 3 bases and J dropped 5 bases, with 7 bases sitting between them. The CDR3 covers 12 residues. The CDR3 DNA follows: TGTGCCAGCAGCTTTGGAGGGGAGACCCAGTACTTC. This encodes CASSFGGETQYF.

This clone was picked up a small number of times. Other DNA sequences of this sample code for an identical CDR3. The rearrangement links TRBV28 to TRBJ2-7; no definite D call. Germline V gene data show CDR1 as MDHEN and CDR2 as SYDVKM. V was clipped by 3 bases and J by 7 bases, with 7 bases between them. The CDR3 runs to 11 residues. The CDR3 nucleotides are TGTGCCAGCAGTTTGACAAGAGAGCAGTACTTC. The encoded protein is CASSLTREQYF. The full variable domain, in which reference TRBV28 and TRBJ2-7 provide the parts outside the CDR3, is DVKVTQSSRYLVKRTGEKVFLECVQDMDHENMFWYRQDPGLGLRLIYFSYDVKMKEKGDIPEGYSVSREKKERFSLILESASTNQTSMYLCASSLTREQYFGPGTRLTVT.

J is TRBJ2-7 and V is TRBV5-1; no clear D gene. Between the trimmed V and J ends, which lost 5 bases and 7 bases, there was a span of 19 bases. This CDR3 has 14 residues. Per germline, CDR1 SGHRS and CDR2 YFSETQ. The CDR3: CASRTEYAAGEQYF. The CDR3 coding sequence is TGCGCCAGCAGGACGGAGTACGCGGCCGGGGAGCAGTACTTC.

This clone has just a few counts. This specimen includes other DNA sequences encoding the same CDR3. The chain has TRBV7-9 and TRBJ2-3, with D perhaps assigned TRBD1 or TRBD2 (5 bases each). Between the trimmed V and J ends, which lost 5 bases and 2 bases, there was a span of 11 bases. Germline loops: CDR1 SEHNR, CDR2 FQNEAQ (reference sequence). The CDR3 totals 14 residues. The CDR3 reads CASSLRDHTDTQYF. The CDR3 region has the DNA TGTGCCAGCAGCCTCCGGGACCACACAGATACGCAGTATTTT.

The genes are TRBV13 and TRBJ2-1; 8 nucleotides agree with TRBD2. The V gene end was trimmed by 5 bases and the J gene end by 6 bases; junction bases not matched to a gene: 6. CDR1 and CDR2 from the germline V gene are PRHDT and FYEKMQ (reference sequence). The CDR3 consists of 14 residues. The DNA of the CDR3 is TGTGCCAGCAGCCCGGCGGGAGGACTCAATGAGCAGTTCTTC. Protein sequence: CASSPAGGLNEQFF.

This clone turned up a few times. This rearrangement joins TRBV29-1 to TRBJ2-3; 11 bases are shared with TRBD2. V shed 4 bases, J shed 0 bases, and the junction held 0 bases outside the gene matches. The V gene's germline CDR1 is SQVTM and CDR2 ANQGSEA. The CDR3 length is 14 residues. The CDR3 is CSVASGGSTDTQYF. For the CDR3, the DNA is TGCAGCGTTGCTAGCGGGGGGAGCACAGATACGCAGTATTTT.

The gene calls are TRBV7-9 and TRBJ2-1; D ambiguous. Germline values: CDR1 SEHNR, CDR2 FQNEAQ (reference sequence). CDR3 size: 13 residues. Trimming removed 5 bases from V and 1 base from J, with 6 bases in between. CDR3 protein: CASSVTSYNEQFF. CDR3 nucleotides: TGTGCCAGCAGCGTGACTTCCTACAATGAGCAGTTCTTC.